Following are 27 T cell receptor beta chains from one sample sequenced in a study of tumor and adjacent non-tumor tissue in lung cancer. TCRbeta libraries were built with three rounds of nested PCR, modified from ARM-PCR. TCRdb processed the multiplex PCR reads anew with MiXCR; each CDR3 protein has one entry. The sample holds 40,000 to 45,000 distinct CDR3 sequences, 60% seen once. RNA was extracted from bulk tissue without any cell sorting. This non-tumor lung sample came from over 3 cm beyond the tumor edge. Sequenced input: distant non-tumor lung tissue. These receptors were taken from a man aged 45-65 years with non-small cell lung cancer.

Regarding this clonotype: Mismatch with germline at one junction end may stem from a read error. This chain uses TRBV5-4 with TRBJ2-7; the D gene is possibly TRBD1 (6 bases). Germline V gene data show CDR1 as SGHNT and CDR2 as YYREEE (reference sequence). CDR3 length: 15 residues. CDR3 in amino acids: CASSLDLGAPYERYF. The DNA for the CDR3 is TGTGCCAGCAGCTTGGATCTGGGGGCCCCCTACGAGCGGTACTTC.

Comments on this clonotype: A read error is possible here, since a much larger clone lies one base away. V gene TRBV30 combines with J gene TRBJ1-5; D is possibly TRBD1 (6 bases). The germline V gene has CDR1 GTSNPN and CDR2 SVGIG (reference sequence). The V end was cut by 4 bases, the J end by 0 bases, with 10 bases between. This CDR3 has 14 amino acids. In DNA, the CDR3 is TGTGCCTGGACCTTGACAGGTAGCAATCAGCCCCAGCATTTT. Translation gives CAWTLTGSNQPQHF.

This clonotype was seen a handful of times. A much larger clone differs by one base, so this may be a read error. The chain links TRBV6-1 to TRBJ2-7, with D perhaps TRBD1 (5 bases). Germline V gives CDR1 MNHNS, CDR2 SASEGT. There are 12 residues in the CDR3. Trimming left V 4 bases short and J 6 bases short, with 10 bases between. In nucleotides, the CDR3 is TGTGCCAGCAGTGGCCAGGGTGGCGAGCAGTACTTC. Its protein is CASSGQGGEQYF.

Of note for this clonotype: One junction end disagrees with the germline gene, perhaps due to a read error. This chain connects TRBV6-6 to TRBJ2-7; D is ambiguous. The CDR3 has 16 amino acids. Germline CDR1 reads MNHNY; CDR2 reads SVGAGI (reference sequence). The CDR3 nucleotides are TGTGCGAGCAGTTACTCGACGGAGAAACAATCCTACGAGCACTACTTC. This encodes CASSYSTEKQSYEHYF.

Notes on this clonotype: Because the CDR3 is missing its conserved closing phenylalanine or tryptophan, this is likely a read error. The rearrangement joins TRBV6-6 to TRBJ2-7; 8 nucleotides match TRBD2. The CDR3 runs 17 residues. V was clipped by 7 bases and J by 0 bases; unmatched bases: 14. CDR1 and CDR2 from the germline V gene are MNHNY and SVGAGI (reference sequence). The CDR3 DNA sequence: TGTGCCAGCATCCCCAACAGCGGGAGCCCCAACTCCTACGAGCAGTACTCC. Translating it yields CASIPNSGSPNSYEQYS.

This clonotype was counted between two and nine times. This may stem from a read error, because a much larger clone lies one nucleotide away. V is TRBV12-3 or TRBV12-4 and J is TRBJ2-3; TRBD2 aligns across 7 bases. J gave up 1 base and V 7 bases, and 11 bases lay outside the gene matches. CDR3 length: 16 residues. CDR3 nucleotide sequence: TGTGCCAGCAATTCCCCGTCGCGGGAGCGCACAGATACGCAGTATTTT. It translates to CASNSPSRERTDTQYF.

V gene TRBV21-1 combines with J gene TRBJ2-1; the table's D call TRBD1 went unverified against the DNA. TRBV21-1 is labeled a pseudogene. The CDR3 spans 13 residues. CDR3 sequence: CASSKRPSTGQFF. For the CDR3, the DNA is TGTGCCAGCAGCAAACGCCCCTCAACAGGGCAGTTCTTC.

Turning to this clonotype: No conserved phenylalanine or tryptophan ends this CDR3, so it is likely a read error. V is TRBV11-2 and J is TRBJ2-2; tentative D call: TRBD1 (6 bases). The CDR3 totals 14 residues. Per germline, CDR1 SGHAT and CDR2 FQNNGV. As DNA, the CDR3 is TGTGCCAACAGCACAAACAGGGCTGCCGGGGAGCTGTTTTCT. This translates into CANSTNRAAGELFS.

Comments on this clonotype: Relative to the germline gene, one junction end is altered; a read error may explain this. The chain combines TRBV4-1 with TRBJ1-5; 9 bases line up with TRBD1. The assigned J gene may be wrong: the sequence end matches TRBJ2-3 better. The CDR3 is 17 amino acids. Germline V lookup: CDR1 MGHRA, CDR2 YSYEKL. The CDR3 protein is CASSQARGQGANQPQYF. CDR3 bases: TGCGCCAGCAGTCAAGCTAGGGGACAGGGAGCCAATCAGCCCCAGTATTTT.

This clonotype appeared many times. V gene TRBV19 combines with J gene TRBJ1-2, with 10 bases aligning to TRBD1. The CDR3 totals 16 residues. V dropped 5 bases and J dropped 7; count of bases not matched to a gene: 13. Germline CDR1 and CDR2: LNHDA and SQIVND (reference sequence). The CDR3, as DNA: TGTGCCAGTAGTTCGTCGGACAGGGGGAGCCTCGGTGGCTACACCTTC. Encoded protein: CASSSSDRGSLGGYTF.

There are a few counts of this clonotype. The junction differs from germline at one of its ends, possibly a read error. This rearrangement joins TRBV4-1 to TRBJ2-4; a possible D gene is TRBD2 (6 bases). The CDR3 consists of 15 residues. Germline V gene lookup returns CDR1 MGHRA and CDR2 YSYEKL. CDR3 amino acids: CASNQGGVAKNIQYF. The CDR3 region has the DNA TGCGCCAGCAACCAAGGAGGGGTAGCCAAAAACATTCAGTACTTC.

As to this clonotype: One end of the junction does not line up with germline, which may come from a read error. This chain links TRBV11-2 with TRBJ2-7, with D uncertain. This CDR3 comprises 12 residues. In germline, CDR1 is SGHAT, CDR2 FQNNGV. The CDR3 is CVSSLERYEQYF. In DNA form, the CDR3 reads TGTGTCAGCAGCTTAGAACGATACGAGCAGTACTTC.

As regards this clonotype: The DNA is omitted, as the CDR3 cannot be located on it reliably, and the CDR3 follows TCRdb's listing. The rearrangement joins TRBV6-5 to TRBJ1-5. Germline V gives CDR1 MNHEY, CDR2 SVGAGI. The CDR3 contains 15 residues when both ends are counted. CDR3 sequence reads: CASSYTCDSSQPQHF.

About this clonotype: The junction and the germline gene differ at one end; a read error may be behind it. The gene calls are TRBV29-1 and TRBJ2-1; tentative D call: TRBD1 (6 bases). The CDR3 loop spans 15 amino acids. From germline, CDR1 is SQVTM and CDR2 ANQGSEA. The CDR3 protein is CSVEYGKGGYNEQSF. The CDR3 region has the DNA TGCAGCGTTGAATACGGGAAAGGGGGATACAATGAGCAGTCCTTC.

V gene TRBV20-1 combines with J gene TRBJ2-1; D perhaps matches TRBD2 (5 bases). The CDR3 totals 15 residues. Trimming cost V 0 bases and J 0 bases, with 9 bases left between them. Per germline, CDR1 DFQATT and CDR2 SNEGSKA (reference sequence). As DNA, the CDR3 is TGCAGTGCTAGAGACCCTGGAGGCTCCTACAATGAGCAGTTCTTC. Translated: CSARDPGGSYNEQFF.

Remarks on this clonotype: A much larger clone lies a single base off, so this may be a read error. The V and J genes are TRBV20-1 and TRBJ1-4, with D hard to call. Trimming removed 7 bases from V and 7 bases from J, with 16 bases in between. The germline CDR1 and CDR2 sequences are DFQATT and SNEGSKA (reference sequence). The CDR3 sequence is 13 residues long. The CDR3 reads CSVRRRVAEKLFF. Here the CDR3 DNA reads TGCAGTGTCAGGAGGAGGGTGGCTGAAAAACTGTTTTTT.

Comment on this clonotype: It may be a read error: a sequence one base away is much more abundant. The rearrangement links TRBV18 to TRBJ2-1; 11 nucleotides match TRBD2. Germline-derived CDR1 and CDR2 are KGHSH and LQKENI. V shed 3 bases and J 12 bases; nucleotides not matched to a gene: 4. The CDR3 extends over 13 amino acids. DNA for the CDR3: TGTGCCAGCTCACCGACTAGCGGGGATGGGCAGTTCTTC. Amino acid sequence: CASSPTSGDGQFF.

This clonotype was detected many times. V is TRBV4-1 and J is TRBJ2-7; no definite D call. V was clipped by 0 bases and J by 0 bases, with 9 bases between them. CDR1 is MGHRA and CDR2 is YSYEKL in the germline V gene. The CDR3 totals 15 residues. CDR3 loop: CASSQDAGYSYEQYF. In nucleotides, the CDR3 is TGCGCCAGCAGCCAAGATGCCGGATACTCCTACGAGCAGTACTTC.

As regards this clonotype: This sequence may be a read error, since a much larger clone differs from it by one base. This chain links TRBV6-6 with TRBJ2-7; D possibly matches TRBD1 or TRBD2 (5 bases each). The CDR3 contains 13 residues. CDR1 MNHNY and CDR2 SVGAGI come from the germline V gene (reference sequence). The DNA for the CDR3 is TGTGTCAGCAGCCCGGGGCATACCTACGAGCAGTACTTC. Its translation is CVSSPGHTYEQYF.

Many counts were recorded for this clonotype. In DNA, the CDR3 is TGTGCCAGCAGCCAAGGTATCGGGGGCGCCGGAAACACCATATATTTT. Its translation is CASSQGIGGAGNTIYF. V gene TRBV14 combines with J gene TRBJ1-3; D might be TRBD1 (6 bases). V lost 1 base and J 4 bases, leaving 14 bases between the germline ends. Germline CDR1 SGHDN, CDR2 FVKESK. The CDR3 covers 16 residues.

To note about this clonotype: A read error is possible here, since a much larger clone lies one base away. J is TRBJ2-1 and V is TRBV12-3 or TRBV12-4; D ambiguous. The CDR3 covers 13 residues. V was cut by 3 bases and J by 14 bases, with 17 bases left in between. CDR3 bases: TGTGCCAGCAGTTTGGAGCACAAACCCCAGGAGTTCTTC. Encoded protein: CASSLEHKPQEFF.

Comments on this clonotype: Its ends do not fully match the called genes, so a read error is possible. The CDR3: CVSSLNQETRYF. CDR3 DNA: TGTGTCAGCAGTCTAAACCAAGAGACCCGGTACTTC. This chain uses TRBV11-3 with TRBJ2-5; D remains ambiguous. Germline assignment: CDR1 SGHNT and CDR2 YENEEA. This CDR3 is built from 12 residues. The full variable domain, rest sourced from reference TRBV11-3 and TRBJ2-5, is EAGVVQSPRYKIIEKKQPVAFWCNPISGHNTLYWYLQNLGQGPELLIRYENEEAVDDSQLPKDRFSAERLKGVDSTLKIQPAELGDSAVYLCVSSLNQETRYFGPGTRLLVL.

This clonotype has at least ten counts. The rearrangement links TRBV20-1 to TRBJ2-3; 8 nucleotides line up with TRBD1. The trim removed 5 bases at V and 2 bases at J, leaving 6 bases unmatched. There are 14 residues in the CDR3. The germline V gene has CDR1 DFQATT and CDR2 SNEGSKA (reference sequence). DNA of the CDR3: TGCAGTGCTTCTACAGGGGGTTTCACAGATACGCAGTATTTT. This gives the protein CSASTGGFTDTQYF.

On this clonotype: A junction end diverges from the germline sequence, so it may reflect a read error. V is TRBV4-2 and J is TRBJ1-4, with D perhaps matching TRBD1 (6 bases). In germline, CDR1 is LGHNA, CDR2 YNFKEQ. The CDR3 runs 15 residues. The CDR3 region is CVSSQEDSGDEKPFF. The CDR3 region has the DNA TGTGTCAGCAGCCAGGAGGACAGCGGGGATGAGAAACCGTTTTTT.

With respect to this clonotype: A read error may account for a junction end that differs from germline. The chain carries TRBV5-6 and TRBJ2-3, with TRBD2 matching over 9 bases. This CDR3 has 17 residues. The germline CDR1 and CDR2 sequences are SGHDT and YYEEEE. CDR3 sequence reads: CASSLSSGMSSTDTQYF. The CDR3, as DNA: TGTGCCAGCAGCTTGTCTAGCGGGATGTCTAGCACGGATACGCAGTATTTT.

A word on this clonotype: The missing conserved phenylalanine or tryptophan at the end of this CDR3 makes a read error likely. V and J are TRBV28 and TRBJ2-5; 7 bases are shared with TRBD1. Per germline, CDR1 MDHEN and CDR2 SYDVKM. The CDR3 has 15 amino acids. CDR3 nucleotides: TGTGCTAGCAGTTCGGCCGGACAGGTTCAAGAGACCCAGTACTTA. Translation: CASSSAGQVQETQYL.

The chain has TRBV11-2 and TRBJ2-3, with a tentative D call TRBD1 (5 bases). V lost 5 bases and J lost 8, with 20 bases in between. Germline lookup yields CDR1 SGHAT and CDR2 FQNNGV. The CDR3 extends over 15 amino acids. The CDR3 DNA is TGTGCCAGCAGCACCTCAGGGATTGTGGGCGGTACGCAGTATTTT. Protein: CASSTSGIVGGTQYF.